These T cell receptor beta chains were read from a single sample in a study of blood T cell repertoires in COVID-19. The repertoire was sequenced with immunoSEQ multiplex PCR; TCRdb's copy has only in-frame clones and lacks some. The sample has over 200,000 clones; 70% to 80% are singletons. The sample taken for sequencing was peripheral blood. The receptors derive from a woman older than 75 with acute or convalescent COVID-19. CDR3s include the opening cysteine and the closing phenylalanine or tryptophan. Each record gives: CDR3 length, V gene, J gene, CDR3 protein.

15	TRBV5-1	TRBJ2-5	CASSLGGSLQETQYF
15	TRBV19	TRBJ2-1	CASSSLGQGLNEQFF
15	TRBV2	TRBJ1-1	CASRPGQGRNTEAFF
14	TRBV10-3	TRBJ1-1	CAISVETGAEASFF
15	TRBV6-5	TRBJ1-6	CASSYSTTGGSPLHF
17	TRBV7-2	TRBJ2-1	CASSLVWLAADYNEQFF
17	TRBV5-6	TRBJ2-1	CASSFIISTSGSNEQFF
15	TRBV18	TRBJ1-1	CASSPQGVQNTEAFF
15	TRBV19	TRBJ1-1	CASKEDQILNTEAFF
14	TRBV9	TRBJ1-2	CASSVTGARESYTF
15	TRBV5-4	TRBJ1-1	CASSQTGMKNTEAFF
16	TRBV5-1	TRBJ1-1	CASSFGGGRLNTEAFF
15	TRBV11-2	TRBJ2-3	CASSLGRTRTDTQYF
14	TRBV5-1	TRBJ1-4	CASSFQVGDEKLFF
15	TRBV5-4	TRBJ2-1	CASSPGGGTYNEQFF
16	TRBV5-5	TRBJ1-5	CASSLAPYRGPQPQHF
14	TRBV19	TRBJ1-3	CASHRFSSGNTIYF
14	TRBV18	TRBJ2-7	CASSPWTGDYEQYF
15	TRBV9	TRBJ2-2	CASSVSSGVSGELFF
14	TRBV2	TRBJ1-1	CASRKEAPNTEAFF
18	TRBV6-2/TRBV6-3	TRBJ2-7	CASSYAPLEGISTYEQYF
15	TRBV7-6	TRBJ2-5	CASSLVGLAEETQYF
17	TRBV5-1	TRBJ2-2	CASSPLGGQGSDGELFF
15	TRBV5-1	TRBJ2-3	CASSGSLAGTGTQYF
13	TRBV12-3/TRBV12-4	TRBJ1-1	CASSLDRGTEAFF
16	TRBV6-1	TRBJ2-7	CASSEAAGLASSEQYF
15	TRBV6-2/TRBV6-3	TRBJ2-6	CASSHGGSGANVLTF
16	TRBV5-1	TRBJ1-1	CASSQGGGQGNTEAFF